This TCR beta chain was observed in a study of T cell clones after liver transplantation. Study-wide background: Liver transplant recipients had immunosuppression withdrawal attempted within 2 years.

Details on this clone: Its target is unknown.

Whole-study results and caveats: A significant post-transplant drop in circulating graft-donor-reactive CD4 TCRbeta sequences occurred in most of the 8 subjects.

Here immunoSEQ multiplex PCR was the method, and the copy in TCRdb shows in-frame clones only, minus some. The sample includes about 99,000 clones, roughly 80% seen only once; the top ten take 0.99%. The sequences come from CD4+ T cells from blood, collected before liver transplant. This TCR was recovered from a human donor who received a liver transplant.

CDR3 loop: CASSLPLAGVAKNIQYF. CDR3 nucleotides: TGCGCCAGCAGCTTACCCTTAGCGGGGGTAGCCAAAAACATTCAGTACTTC. The chain is built from TRBV5-1 and TRBJ2-4, with 9 bases lining up with TRBD2. Germline V lookup: CDR1 SGHRS, CDR2 YFSETQ. Trimming took 2 bases from V and 0 from J; bases not matched to a gene: 6. The CDR3 is made up of 17 amino acids.